This T cell receptor beta chain stems from a study of blood T cell repertoires in COVID-19 (dated by TCRdb to 2019 to 2021). A note on the overall study: Collaborator samples came from the United States, Italy and Spain and covered acute and convalescent phases of COVID-19. The repertoires were released in a freely available public database meant as a resource for research on the immune response to SARS-CoV-2. Subjects who had been exposed to COVID-19, were actively infected with it, or had recovered from it provided the deeply sampled blood TCRbeta repertoires that made up the dataset. The samples were drawn from the first 160 participants of the ongoing ImmuneRACE study and from 950 to 1,500 subjects provided by 6 global collaborators. The material from the prospective study consisted of cDNA or gDNA derived from T cells, B-cell-depleted T cells, or PBMCs. Sample metadata almost always included a de-identified subject ID, COVID-19 status, age in years and sex. Where available, HLA class I and class II types were taken from metadata supplied by the sample provider and were not determined by assay-based typing. Results the study describes overall, beyond this receptor: How much clinical and demographic metadata was included differed by source and by participant, and the metadata was provided uncurated.

Based on the germline V gene, the CDR1 and CDR2 sequences are SGHRS and YFSETQ. The CDR3 contains 16 residues, cysteine and phenylalanine counted. CDR3 DNA only is kept here, 48 bases in frame from base 1. From V the trimming removes 0 bases and from J it removes 6 bases, while the gene matches leave 7 bases of the junction unaccounted for. The immunoSEQ Assay, a bias-controlled multiplex PCR, was used to amplify TCRbeta CDR3 regions from genomic DNA. Per the authors' processing: Within the assay, amplification of reference gene primers was used to estimate how many nucleated cells each sample contained. To quantify the absolute abundance of each unique TCRbeta CDR3 rearrangement, sequence reads were collapsed and filtered. Productive Simpson clonality was computed per sample as the square root of Simpson's diversity index over productive rearrangements. The immuneACCESS repertoire file appears here via TCRdb, limited to in-frame rearrangements. These files lack a portion of the clones; in checked studies, under half of the deficit traces to unresolved V genes, and the cause of the others is not known. V, J and clone size are taken as reported in that table, and D and trimming were inferred from the DNA itself. The sample table contains around 250,000 clones; only one count was recorded for 85% to 90% of them. The ten most abundant clones make up 4.1% of the sample.

In regard to this clone: It lacks a known antigen. Base qualities were left out, and no much larger clone turns up one base away.

Participants in the prospective study were aged roughly 18 to 100 years, lived in over 20 United States geographic areas, and enrolled through a virtual design. In the prospective study, cohorts were assigned on the basis of participant-reported clinical history obtained from a screening survey and a study questionnaire. In the prospective study, mobile phlebotomists collected whole blood, serum and a nasopharyngeal or oropharyngeal swab from each participant. Additional blood draws and questionnaires over an approximately two-month period could optionally be provided by prospective study participants. Before DNA extraction, blood samples from the prospective study were shipped at room temperature or frozen.

The chain joins TRBV5-1 to TRBJ2-7, with 12 bases matching TRBD1. This sequence originates from a woman aged 25 to 45 with acute COVID-19. The sample taken for sequencing was PBMCs or T cells enriched from blood (not recorded which). The CDR3 protein: CASSLEPGQGALEQYF. The DNA is as follows: TGCGCCAGCAGCTTGGAACCGGGACAGGGGGCTCTCGAGCAGTACTTC. With the rest looked up from the reference TRBV5-1 and TRBJ2-7 genes rather than sequenced, the full variable domain is KAGVTQTPRYLIKTRGQQVTLSCSPISGHRSVSWYQQTPGQGLQFLFEYFSETQRNKGNFPGRFSGRQFSNSRSEMNVSTLELGDSALYLCASSLEPGQGALEQYFGPGTRLTVT.